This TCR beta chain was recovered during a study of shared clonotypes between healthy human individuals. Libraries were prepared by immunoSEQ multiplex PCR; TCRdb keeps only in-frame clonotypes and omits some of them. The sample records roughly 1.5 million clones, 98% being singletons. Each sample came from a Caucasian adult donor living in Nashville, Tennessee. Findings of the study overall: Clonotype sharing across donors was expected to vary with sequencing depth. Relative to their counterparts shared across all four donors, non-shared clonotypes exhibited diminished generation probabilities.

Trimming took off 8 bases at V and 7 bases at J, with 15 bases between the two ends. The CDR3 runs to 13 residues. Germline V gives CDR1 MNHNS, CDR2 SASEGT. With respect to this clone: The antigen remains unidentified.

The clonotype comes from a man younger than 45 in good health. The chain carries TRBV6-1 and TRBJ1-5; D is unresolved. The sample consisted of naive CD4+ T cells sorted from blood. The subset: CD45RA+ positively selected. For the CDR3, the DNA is TGTGCCAGCTCGCCGCAGTCTCGGCAGCCCCAGCATTTT. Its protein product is CASSPQSRQPQHF.